Below are 13 T cell receptor beta chains sequenced from a single sample in a study of blood T cell repertoires in COVID-19. The assay was immunoSEQ multiplex PCR, and TCRdb's table has in-frame clones only and misses some. This table holds roughly 280,000 clones, less than 90% found once. The sample taken for sequencing was peripheral blood. These receptors were obtained from a man aged 60 to 75 with acute or convalescent COVID-19.

This clone was seen only once. This chain uses TRBV7-9 with TRBJ2-3; D unresolved. Per germline, CDR1 SEHNR and CDR2 FQNEAQ (reference sequence). Trimming removed 11 bases at V and 2 bases at J, with 8 bases between. This CDR3 contains 11 residues. CDR3 sequence reads: CASGDTDTQYF. CDR3 DNA sequence: TGTGCCTCCGGTGACACAGATACGCAGTATTTT.

This clone was counted a single time. This chain joins TRBV14 and TRBJ2-5; D call uncertain. Trimming pared 2 bases from V and 5 bases from J, leaving 9 bases between. Per germline, CDR1 SGHDN and CDR2 FVKESK. CDR3 length equals 13 residues. CDR3 nucleotide sequence: TGTGCCAGCAGCCAATGGGCTGGGGAGACCCAGTACTTC. It translates to CASSQWAGETQYF.

The DNA of the CDR3 is TGTGCCAGCAGCTCATCACTAGCGGCCTACAATGAGCAGTTCTTC. As protein: CASSSSLAAYNEQFF. The V gene is TRBV7-2, the J gene TRBJ2-1; TRBD2 agrees at 8 bases. J lost 2 bases, V lost 4 bases, and 4 bases had no gene match. CDR3 length: 15 residues. From germline, CDR1 is SGHTA and CDR2 FQGNSA. Full variable domain (remainder filled in from reference TRBV7-2 and TRBJ2-1): GAGVSQSPSNKVTEKGKDVELRCDPISGHTALYWYRQSLGQGLEFLIYFQGNSAPDKSGLPSDRFSAERTGGSVSTLTIQRTQQEDSAVYLCASSSSLAAYNEQFFGPGTRLTVL.

The chain couples TRBV6-5 to TRBJ2-1, with D possibly TRBD2 on 5 matching bases. Per the germline V gene, CDR1 is MNHEY and CDR2 is SVGAGI. V was shortened by 2 bases and J by 6 bases, with 17 bases between the two germline ends. This CDR3 is 16 amino acids long. The CDR3, as DNA: TGTGCCAGCAGTTACCCGTGGGGAGCCGGAGGCAATGAGCAGTTCTTC. It codes for CASSYPWGAGGNEQFF.

The chain employs TRBV11-2 and TRBJ1-4; 7 positions agree with TRBD1. This CDR3 is built from 15 residues. The germline V gene has CDR1 SGHAT and CDR2 FQNNGV. The ends lost 1 base at V and 7 bases at J; junction bases unmatched: 6. DNA of the CDR3: TGTGCCAGCAGCTTAGGTATAGGGGGCTTTGAAAAACTGTTTTTT. Amino acid sequence: CASSLGIGGFEKLFF.

The gene calls are TRBV18 and TRBJ2-3; the match to TRBD2 covers 11 bases. Germline loops: CDR1 KGHSH, CDR2 LQKENI. The CDR3 extends over 17 amino acids. With V trimmed by 1 base and J by 2 bases, 5 bases remained unmatched. CDR3 nucleotides: TGTGCCAGCTCACCACGTAGTAGCGGGGGGGTCACAGATACGCAGTATTTT. It yields the protein CASSPRSSGGVTDTQYF.

The chain couples TRBV6-5 to TRBJ2-7, with D maybe TRBD2 (5 bases). CDR1 is MNHEY and CDR2 is SVGAGI in the germline V gene. CDR3 length: 14 residues. Between the trimmed V and J ends, which lost 6 bases and 3 bases, there was a span of 15 bases. The CDR3 nucleotides are TGTGCCAGCAGCCAGCGGAGTCCCCTCTACGAGCAGTACTTC. Protein sequence: CASSQRSPLYEQYF.

As for this clone: The junction departs from germline at one end; a sequencing error may be responsible. The V gene is TRBV7-7, the J gene TRBJ2-5, with 7 bases fitting TRBD1. The CDR3 has 15 amino acids. The germline V gene encodes CDR1 SSHAT and CDR2 FNYEAQ (reference sequence). For the CDR3, the DNA is TGTGCTAGCAGCTTAGGGCCAGGGGGAAAAGAGACCCAGTACTTC. Its protein product is CASSLGPGGKETQYF. The whole variable domain, filled in from reference TRBV7-7 and TRBJ2-5, reads GAGVSQSPRYKVTKRGQDVTLRCDPISSHATLYWYQQALGQGPEFLTYFNYEAQPDKSGLPSDRFSAERPEGSISTLTIQRTEQRDSAMYRCASSLGPGGKETQYFGPGTRLLVL.

Concerning this clone itself: At one of its ends the junction is not consistent with the germline gene, which may arise from a read error. V usage is TRBV2 and J usage is TRBJ1-2; the D gene is possibly TRBD1 (6 bases). Germline V CDR1 and CDR2: SNHLY, FYNNEI. This CDR3 region has 17 residues. The CDR3 here is CASIPNPGSTGSYGYIF. CDR3 nucleotide sequence: TGTGCCAGCATTCCAAACCCCGGCTCGACAGGCAGCTATGGCTACATCTTC.

This chain joins TRBV11-1 and TRBJ1-2; the D is unclear. The V end was cut by 3 bases, the J end by 0 bases, with 8 bases between. CDR1 and CDR2 from the germline V gene are SGHAT and FQDESV (reference sequence). This CDR3 is built from 14 residues. The CDR3 protein is CASSFDITNYGYTF. CDR3 in DNA: TGTGCCAGCAGCTTCGACATCACTAACTATGGCTACACCTTC.

This clone has only a few counts. The sample has other DNA sequences that encode this CDR3 too. V usage is TRBV27 and J usage is TRBJ2-3; maybe TRBD2 (6 bases). V was clipped by 2 bases and J by 3 bases, with 9 bases between them. In germline, CDR1 is MNHEY, CDR2 SMNVEV (reference sequence). The CDR3 runs to 14 residues. CDR3 coding DNA: TGTGCCAGCAGTTTAGCGGCGGGGACAGATACGCAGTATTTT. Translating it yields CASSLAAGTDTQYF.

This chain's CDR3 is CASTPDNNYGYTF. Written as DNA, the CDR3 is TGCGCCAGCACCCCTGACAATAACTATGGCTACACCTTC. The chain uses TRBV5-1 and TRBJ1-2, with D uncertain. There are 13 residues in the CDR3. V gave up 6 bases and J gave up 1 base, with 10 bases separating them. Germline CDR1 SGHRS, CDR2 YFSETQ.

The V and J genes are TRBV27 and TRBJ1-6, with D possibly TRBD1 on 6 matching bases. Germline CDR1 and CDR2: MNHEY and SMNVEV (reference sequence). V gave up 5 bases and J gave up 3 bases, with 8 bases separating them. The CDR3 totals 14 residues. The CDR3 DNA reads TGTGCCAGCAGTACAGGGTTCTATAATTCACCCCTCCACTTT. The encoded protein is CASSTGFYNSPLHF.